This T cell receptor (beta chain) was sequenced for a study of shared clonotypes between healthy human individuals. Terminally differentiated effector memory CD45RA+ cells were left out of the naive CD8 fraction, which was CD45RO-negative and positively selected for CCR7. Overall study findings and caveats: The study's rarefaction showed incomplete sorted-subset sequencing despite large depth.

The CDR3 sequence is 15 residues long. Germline loops: CDR1 SGHAT, CDR2 FQNNGV. V lost 4 bases to trimming and J lost 4 bases; unmatched junction nucleotides: 6. Sequencing used immunoSEQ multiplex PCR; TCRdb keeps in-frame clones, though not all of them. The table records roughly 600,000 clones, 98% of them present only once. With respect to this clone: The antigen remains unidentified.

The sample taken for sequencing was naive CD8+ T cells sorted from blood. The receptor was isolated from a man aged 30 to 45 in good health. The chain is built from TRBV11-2 and TRBJ2-7, with 11 bases that match TRBD2. CDR3 sequence reads: CASSSPGLAVYEQYF. The CDR3, as DNA: TGTGCCAGCAGCTCCCCGGGACTAGCGGTATACGAGCAGTACTTC.